The present T cell receptor (beta chain) was sequenced within a study of early T cells in non-severe SARS-CoV-2 infection. V shed 6 bases and J 6 bases; nucleotides not matched to a gene: 3. Germline loops: CDR1 MDHEN, CDR2 SYDVKM. This CDR3 has 13 residues. Unique molecular identifier tags were affixed to discrete cDNA molecules. TCRdb ran MiXCR on the 5' RACE reads and lists one entry per CDR3 protein. The table records fewer than 85,000 distinct CDR3 sequences, roughly 16% of them present only once. The TCR comes from an adult who was a healthcare worker with PCR-confirmed SARS-CoV-2 infection or an uninfected control (not recorded which). The source material was whole blood. V and J are TRBV28 and TRBJ2-3, with 10 bases lining up with TRBD2. The CDR3 region is CASRLAGRDTQYF. CDR3 coding DNA: TGTGCCAGCAGACTAGCGGGGAGGGATACGCAGTATTTT.